Sequencing of this T cell receptor beta chain was carried out in a study of regulatory T cells in long-lasting Graves disease. For TCR beta, libraries came from iRepertoire HTBI primers and Arm-PCR of CDR3 regions. Each CDR3 protein is one row after TCRdb ran MiXCR on the multiplex PCR reads. The sample lists approximately 230,000 distinct CDR3 sequences, around 16% occurring once. This clonotype was seen at least ten times. Germline V lookup: CDR1 MDHEN, CDR2 SYDVKM. Trimming took 4 bases from V and 4 from J, leaving 13 bases between them. This CDR3 is built from 15 residues. Specified time point: newly diagnosed GD, antithyroid drugs for less than 3 months. Extracted RNA from PBMCs served as the source of the TCR library.

The chain employs TRBV28 and TRBJ2-2; TRBD1 is a possible D gene (6 bases). The clonotype was recovered from a female donor with Graves disease. The sample consisted of peripheral blood mononuclear cells (PBMCs), taken at new diagnosis, from a patient treated with antithyroid drugs. In DNA form, the CDR3 reads TGTGCCAGCAGTTACGGGACAACTTCCACCGGGGAGCTGTTTTTT. As protein: CASSYGTTSTGELFF.